This T cell receptor (beta chain) was sequenced in a study of shared clonotypes between healthy human individuals. Findings of the study overall: Clonotype sharing among donors, it was expected, would be affected by sequencing depth.

Assay used: immunoSEQ multiplex PCR; TCRdb lists only in-frame clones, some missing. The sample shows about 2.3 million clones, around 93% of them seen only once. Worth noting for this clone: Its antigen is as yet unknown.

Germline CDR1 and CDR2: SGHTA and FQGNSA. This CDR3 contains 16 residues. Trimming took 6 bases from V and 0 from J; bases not matched to a gene: 7. The sequence was collected from a man aged 18 to 30 in good health. Some clones in this sample may be carry-over from other donors' samples. The gene calls are TRBV7-2 and TRBJ2-1; 8 bases are shared with TRBD2. The specimen was naive CD4+ T cells from PBMCs. Subset in this sample: CD45RA+ positively selected. The CDR3 region has the DNA TGTGCCAGCAGGTCATCGAGCGGGAGCTCCTACAATGAGCAGTTCTTC. Protein: CASRSSSGSSYNEQFF.